One and the same sample provided the 32 T cell receptor beta chains below, sequenced in a study of regulatory T cells in long-lasting Graves disease. Time point meaning: persistent/refractory GD, antithyroid drugs over 5 years with positive TRAb. Construction of the TCR library relied on RNA isolated from PBMCs. Arm-PCR of CDR3 regions and iRepertoire HTBI primers were used to build TCR beta libraries. TCRdb analysed the multiplex PCR reads with MiXCR anew, one entry per CDR3 protein. The table lists approximately 690,000 distinct CDR3 sequences, around 32% of them singletons. The specimen was peripheral blood mononuclear cells (PBMCs), collected when the disease was refractory, from a patient treated with antithyroid drugs. All receptors derive from a female donor with Graves disease.

The gene calls are TRBV6-2 or TRBV6-3 and TRBJ2-5; 8 positions agree with TRBD2. Germline V gene sequence: CDR1 MNHEY, CDR2 SVGEGT. The CDR3 contains 18 residues. J was trimmed by 2 bases and V by 4 bases; bases with no gene match: 15. Written as DNA, the CDR3 is TGTGCCAGCAGTTTTGCCCCGAGGGGTAGCGGGGTACAAGAGACCCAGTACTTC. Its protein is CASSFAPRGSGVQETQYF.

There are a few counts of this clonotype. The chain has TRBV27 and TRBJ2-7; 7 bases agree with TRBD1. Germline assignment: CDR1 MNHEY and CDR2 SMNVEV (reference sequence). The CDR3 consists of 14 residues. Germline trimming cut 2 bases from V and 9 bases from J; bases unmatched to any gene: 10. CDR3 region: CASSLASTGERQYF. In DNA, the CDR3 is TGTGCCAGCAGTTTAGCATCCACAGGGGAAAGGCAGTACTTC.

In its sample, this clonotype was seen a few times. This chain links TRBV15 with TRBJ1-6; D is perhaps TRBD1 (5 bases). V shed 8 bases and J shed 5 bases, with 10 bases lying between them. The CDR3 length is 13 residues. Germline lookup yields CDR1 LNHNV and CDR2 YYDKDF (reference sequence). The CDR3 sequence is CATAKGDNSPLHF. Here the CDR3 DNA reads TGTGCCACCGCTAAAGGGGATAATTCACCCCTCCACTTT.

The rearrangement uses TRBV5-1 and TRBJ2-2, with 8 bases lining up with TRBD2. Germline CDR1 SGHRS, CDR2 YFSETQ. The J segment lost 7 bases and the V segment lost 4 bases, leaving 6 bases of the junction unmatched. This CDR3 contains 14 residues. The CDR3 region has the DNA TGCGCCAGCAGCGGTAGCGGGACCGACGGGGAGCTGTTTTTT. Translation: CASSGSGTDGELFF.

This clonotype was detected many times. The chain is built from TRBV28 and TRBJ1-1; D not resolved. V lost 2 bases to trimming and J lost 5 bases, with 6 bases between them. The CDR3 totals 12 residues. Looked up from germline, CDR1 is MDHEN and CDR2 is SYDVKM. Written as DNA, the CDR3 is TGTGCCAGCAGTTTAGGAAAGACTGAAGCTTTCTTT. Protein: CASSLGKTEAFF.

This clonotype was seen only a few times. The chain carries TRBV7-2 and TRBJ2-5, with D hard to call. The germline CDR1 and CDR2 sequences are SGHTA and FQGNSA. This CDR3 comprises 16 residues. The ends were cut back, 5 bases at V and 0 bases at J, with 16 bases in the middle. This CDR3 reads CASSPIGFSYQETQYF. The CDR3 DNA reads TGTGCCAGCAGCCCCATAGGCTTTTCGTACCAAGAGACCCAGTACTTC.

This clonotype was seen a few times. CDR3 sequence (DNA): TGCGCCAGCAGCTCCTCAGGGCAGCGCCAAGAGACCCAGTACTTC. The encoded protein is CASSSSGQRQETQYF. The rearrangement joins TRBV5-1 to TRBJ2-5, with D possibly matching TRBD1 (5 bases). The CDR3 totals 15 residues. From germline, CDR1 is SGHRS and CDR2 YFSETQ. The V gene lost 3 bases and the J gene lost 1 base, with 13 bases spanning the gap. Complete variable domain (other parts from reference TRBV5-1 and TRBJ2-5): KAGVTQTPRYLIKTRGQQVTLSCSPISGHRSVSWYQQTPGQGLQFLFEYFSETQRNKGNFPGRFSGRQFSNSRSEMNVSTLELGDSALYLCASSSSGQRQETQYFGPGTRLLVL.

The chain combines TRBV12-3 or TRBV12-4 with TRBJ2-7, with D perhaps being TRBD1 or TRBD2 (5 bases each). V lost 5 bases to trimming and J lost 2 bases, with 13 bases between them. The CDR3 runs 14 residues. As DNA, the CDR3 is TGTGCCAGCAGTAGAGCCATGGGGGCCTACGAGCAGTACTTC. As protein: CASSRAMGAYEQYF.

This clonotype showed up just a few times. The genes are TRBV4-1 and TRBJ1-4; D perhaps matches TRBD1 (6 bases). The CDR3 is 16 residues long. Germline lookup yields CDR1 MGHRA and CDR2 YSYEKL. Trimming removed 0 bases at V and 7 bases at J, with 15 bases between. CDR3 protein: CASSQDRQGQGEKLFF. The CDR3 bases are TGCGCCAGCAGCCAAGATCGTCAGGGGCAAGGTGAAAAACTGTTTTTT.

The chain links TRBV10-3 to TRBJ1-1, with 12 bases that match TRBD1. Per germline, CDR1 ENHRY and CDR2 SYGVKD. The CDR3 contains 17 residues. V lost 5 bases and J lost 0; bases outside the gene matches: 7. Here the CDR3 DNA reads TGTGCCATCAGTTCCCGGGACAGGGGGCAATTGAACACTGAAGCTTTCTTT. Its protein product is CAISSRDRGQLNTEAFF.

This clonotype was found many times. The chain is built from TRBV2 and TRBJ1-1; D call uncertain. CDR3 length: 14 amino acids. Germline V gene data show CDR1 as SNHLY and CDR2 as FYNNEI. V lost 2 bases, J lost 1 base, and 8 bases lay in between. CDR3: CASSERHKNTEAFF. DNA for the CDR3: TGTGCCAGCAGTGAACGGCATAAGAACACTGAAGCTTTCTTT.

The chain employs TRBV12-3 or TRBV12-4 and TRBJ1-5, with D unresolved. The CDR3 runs to 16 residues. Trimming left V 1 base short and J 2 bases short, with 12 bases between. The CDR3 reads CASSLGPGGGNQPQHF. The CDR3 nucleotides read TGTGCCAGCAGTTTAGGGCCGGGCGGGGGCAATCAGCCCCAGCATTTT.

The J gene is TRBJ1-1, the V gene TRBV7-2; D is undetermined. V lost 5 bases and J lost 11, with 15 bases in between. This CDR3 spans 12 amino acids. In germline, CDR1 is SGHTA, CDR2 FQGNSA. CDR3 DNA: TGTGCCAGCAGCGAAGGAGCTAAGAAGGCTTTCTTT. Protein: CASSEGAKKAFF. Supplemented by reference TRBV7-2 and TRBJ1-1, the full variable domain reads GAGVSQSPSNKVTEKGKDVELRCDPISGHTALYWYRQSLGQGLEFLIYFQGNSAPDKSGLPSDRFSAERTGGSVSTLTIQRTQQEDSAVYLCASSEGAKKAFFGQGTRLTVV.

CDR3 sequence reads: CASSPTGAGGHYTF. The CDR3 bases are TGTGCCAGCAGCCCCACCGGGGCCGGCGGACACTACACCTTC. The gene calls are TRBV6-1 and TRBJ1-2, with D possibly matching TRBD1 (5 bases). The V gene lost 6 bases and the J gene lost 10 bases, with 21 bases spanning the gap. Per the germline V gene, CDR1 is MNHNS and CDR2 is SASEGT. CDR3 length: 14 amino acids.

V usage is TRBV10-3 and J usage is TRBJ1-5; weak D call: TRBD1 (6 bases). This CDR3 has 16 amino acids. V dropped 0 bases and J dropped 1 base, with 10 bases sitting between them. The germline V gene encodes CDR1 ENHRY and CDR2 SYGVKD. The CDR3 DNA reads TGTGCCATCAGTGAGTCCGTACAGGGAAGCAATCAGCCCCAGCATTTT. Its protein is CAISESVQGSNQPQHF.

V and J are TRBV7-9 and TRBJ2-7; the match to TRBD2 covers 13 bases. This CDR3 comprises 18 residues. With V trimmed by 0 bases and J by 0 bases, 5 bases remained unmatched. Germline CDR1 reads SEHNR; CDR2 reads FQNEAQ (reference sequence). The CDR3 region is CASSLARGTSGISYEQYF. CDR3 DNA: TGTGCCAGCAGCTTAGCCAGAGGGACTAGCGGGATCTCCTACGAGCAGTACTTC.

This clonotype was picked up many times. V gene TRBV11-2 combines with J gene TRBJ2-5; weak D call: TRBD2 (6 bases). Per the germline V gene, CDR1 is SGHAT and CDR2 is FQNNGV. The CDR3 covers 15 residues. V was cut by 1 base and J by 0 bases, with 9 bases left in between. Here the CDR3 DNA reads TGTGCCAGCAGCTTAGTCCGGGGGTACCAAGAGACCCAGTACTTC. Translating it yields CASSLVRGYQETQYF.

The sample holds many counts of this clonotype. V and J are TRBV12-3 or TRBV12-4 and TRBJ1-2, with a tentative D call TRBD1 (5 bases). Trimming shortened V by 7 bases and J by 7 bases, and 19 bases separated the two germline ends. The CDR3 has 14 amino acids. The CDR3: CASTTRDGPFGYTF. DNA of the CDR3: TGTGCCAGCACCACCCGGGACGGTCCCTTTGGCTACACCTTC.

The sample holds many counts of this clonotype. The rearrangement joins TRBV2 to TRBJ2-4; weak D call: TRBD1 (6 bases). The CDR3 runs 18 residues. Trimming took 4 bases from V and 3 from J, leaving 22 bases between them. Germline V CDR1 and CDR2: SNHLY, FYNNEI. The DNA for the CDR3 is TGTGCCAGCAGTGCGTTCAGGGGTGTAGTTCTCGACAAAAACATTCAGTACTTC. It yields the protein CASSAFRGVVLDKNIQYF.

This clonotype was seen a handful of times. V usage is TRBV6-1 and J usage is TRBJ2-2; maybe TRBD1 (5 bases). This CDR3 is 13 amino acids long. From germline, CDR1 is MNHNS and CDR2 SASEGT. V gave up 6 bases and J gave up 4 bases, with 9 bases separating them. The CDR3 loop reads CASSETGTGELFF. DNA of the CDR3: TGTGCCAGCAGCGAAACAGGCACCGGGGAGCTGTTTTTT.

The rearrangement uses TRBV7-9 and TRBJ2-3, with D tentatively TRBD1 or TRBD2 (5 bases each). Germline CDR1 reads SEHNR; CDR2 reads FQNEAQ (reference sequence). The CDR3 sequence is 15 residues long. Between the trimmed V and J ends, which lost 8 bases and 1 base, there was a span of 16 bases. The CDR3 bases are TGTGCCAGCTTCCTACCCGGGACGGGCACAGATACGCAGTATTTT. This gives the protein CASFLPGTGTDTQYF.

This clonotype was seen ten or more times. V gene TRBV11-2 combines with J gene TRBJ2-7; D unclear. V was cut by 3 bases and J by 6 bases, with 9 bases left in between. Per germline, CDR1 SGHAT and CDR2 FQNNGV. The CDR3 has 12 residues. CDR3 coding DNA: TGTGCCAGCAGCTTCACAGAAGGCGAGCAGTACTTC. This translates into CASSFTEGEQYF.

The CDR3 DNA is TGCAGTCCGGTTGGTTCGTACACTGAAGCTTTCTTT. Its protein product is CSPVGSYTEAFF. The chain is built from TRBV20-1 and TRBJ1-1; D not certain. Germline V gives CDR1 DFQATT, CDR2 SNEGSKA (reference sequence). This CDR3 spans 12 amino acids. Trimming shortened V by 8 bases and J by 3 bases, and 13 bases separated the two germline ends.

CDR3 region: CASSYSIRLQETQYF. DNA for the CDR3: TGTGCCAGCAGTTACTCGATCAGACTACAAGAGACCCAGTACTTC. The chain is built from TRBV6-5 and TRBJ2-5; a possible D gene is TRBD2 (5 bases). With 0 bases removed from V and 2 bases from J, the gap between germline ends came to 10 bases. This CDR3 has 15 residues. Germline V lookup: CDR1 MNHEY, CDR2 SVGAGI.

This clonotype showed up just a few times. V is TRBV11-2 and J is TRBJ2-7, with 14 bases fitting TRBD2. Per germline, CDR1 SGHAT and CDR2 FQNNGV. V was clipped by 5 bases and J by 6 bases; unmatched bases: 6. The CDR3 runs 15 residues. The CDR3 reads CASSPGTSGRSEQYF. In DNA, the CDR3 is TGTGCCAGCAGCCCAGGGACTAGCGGGAGAAGCGAGCAGTACTTC.

This clonotype was seen many times. The V call is TRBV20-1, the J call TRBJ2-7, with 10 bases that match TRBD1. The V segment lost 0 bases and the J segment 2 bases; nucleotides outside the gene matches: 1. Germline lookup yields CDR1 DFQATT and CDR2 SNEGSKA (reference sequence). The CDR3 is made up of 14 amino acids. The CDR3 DNA is TGCAGTGCTAGAGAGACAGGGGGCACCTACGAGCAGTACTTC. Protein product: CSARETGGTYEQYF.

V is TRBV18 and J is TRBJ1-1, with 7 bases that match TRBD1. With V trimmed by 4 bases and J by 3 bases, 8 bases remained unmatched. The CDR3 length is 15 residues. Germline values: CDR1 KGHSH, CDR2 LQKENI. CDR3 residues: CASSLDSGTDTEAFF. The CDR3 DNA sequence: TGTGCCAGCTCACTAGACTCCGGGACAGACACTGAAGCTTTCTTT.

In its sample, this clonotype was seen a few times. V gene TRBV20-1 combines with J gene TRBJ2-7; 12 bases align to TRBD2. This CDR3 is 15 amino acids long. CDR1 is DFQATT and CDR2 is SNEGSKA in the germline V gene (reference sequence). The V segment lost 0 bases and the J segment 5 bases; nucleotides outside the gene matches: 5. The CDR3 sequence: CSARDVLAGGHEQYF. The CDR3 DNA is TGCAGTGCTAGAGATGTACTAGCGGGAGGCCACGAGCAGTACTTC.

This clonotype has only a few counts. The chain recombines TRBV28 with TRBJ1-1; no definite D call. V shed 7 bases and J shed 10 bases, with 13 bases lying between them. Looked up from germline, CDR1 is MDHEN and CDR2 is SYDVKM. The CDR3 spans 11 residues. The chain's CDR3 is CASISAGGAFF. For the CDR3, the DNA is TGTGCCAGCATCTCGGCAGGCGGAGCTTTCTTT.

Only a few counts were recorded for this clonotype. The V and J genes are TRBV6-2 or TRBV6-3 and TRBJ2-4; D gene uncertain. V dropped 9 bases and J dropped 2 bases, with 20 bases sitting between them. Germline assignment: CDR1 MNHEY and CDR2 SVGEGT. This CDR3 has 16 residues. The CDR3 region is CARKPGRGRTKNIQYF. As DNA, the CDR3 is TGTGCCAGAAAACCGGGTCGTGGAAGGACCAAAAACATTCAGTACTTC.

This clonotype has more than one count but fewer than ten. The chain recombines TRBV25-1 with TRBJ1-2; a weak D match, TRBD1 (6 bases). Looked up from germline, CDR1 is MGHDK and CDR2 is SYGVNS. The CDR3 length is 14 residues. V dropped 4 bases and J dropped 2 bases, with 11 bases sitting between them. The CDR3 reads CASSGDIRNYGYTF. CDR3 sequence (DNA): TGTGCCAGCAGTGGGGACATTCGGAACTATGGCTACACCTTC.

V and J are TRBV19 and TRBJ1-1; TRBD1 aligns across 7 bases. This CDR3 region has 15 residues. V lost 4 bases to trimming and J lost 1 base; unmatched junction nucleotides: 6. Germline assignment: CDR1 LNHDA and CDR2 SQIVND (reference sequence). Here the CDR3 DNA reads TGTGCCAGTAGTAGGCAAAACAGGGGGAACACTGAAGCTTTCTTT. Amino acids: CASSRQNRGNTEAFF.